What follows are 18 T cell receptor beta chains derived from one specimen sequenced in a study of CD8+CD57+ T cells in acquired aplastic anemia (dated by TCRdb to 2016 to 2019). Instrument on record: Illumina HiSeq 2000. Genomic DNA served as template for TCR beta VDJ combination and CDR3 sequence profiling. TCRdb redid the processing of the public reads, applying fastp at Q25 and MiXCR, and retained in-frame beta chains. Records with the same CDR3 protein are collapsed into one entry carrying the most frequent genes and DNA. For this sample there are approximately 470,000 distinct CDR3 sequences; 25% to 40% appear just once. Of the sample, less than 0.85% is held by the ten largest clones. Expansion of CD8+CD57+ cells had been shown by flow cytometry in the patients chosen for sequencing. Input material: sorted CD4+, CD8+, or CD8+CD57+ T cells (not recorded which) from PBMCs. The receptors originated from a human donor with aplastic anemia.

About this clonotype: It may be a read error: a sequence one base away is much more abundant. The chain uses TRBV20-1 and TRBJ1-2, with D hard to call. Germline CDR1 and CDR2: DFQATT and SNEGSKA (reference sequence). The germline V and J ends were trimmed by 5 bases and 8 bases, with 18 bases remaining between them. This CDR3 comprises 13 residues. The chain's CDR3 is CSAPEREMIGYTF. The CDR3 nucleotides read TGCAGTGCTCCCGAACGGGAGATGATAGGCTACACCTTC.

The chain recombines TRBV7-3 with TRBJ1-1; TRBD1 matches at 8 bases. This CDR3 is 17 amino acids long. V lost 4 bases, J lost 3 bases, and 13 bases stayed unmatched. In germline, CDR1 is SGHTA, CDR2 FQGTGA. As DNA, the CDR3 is TGTGCCAGCAGCTCCAACGATGACAGGGGTAAAGACACTGAAGCTTTCTTT. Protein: CASSSNDDRGKDTEAFF.

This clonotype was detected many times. This CDR3 reads CSAQPGQANSPLHF. The CDR3 DNA reads TGCAGTGCTCAACCGGGACAGGCTAATTCACCCCTCCACTTT. The gene calls are TRBV20-1 and TRBJ1-6; 8 positions agree with TRBD1. Germline CDR1 DFQATT, CDR2 SNEGSKA (reference sequence). V lost 5 bases to trimming and J lost 6 bases; unmatched junction nucleotides: 6. The CDR3 is made up of 14 amino acids.

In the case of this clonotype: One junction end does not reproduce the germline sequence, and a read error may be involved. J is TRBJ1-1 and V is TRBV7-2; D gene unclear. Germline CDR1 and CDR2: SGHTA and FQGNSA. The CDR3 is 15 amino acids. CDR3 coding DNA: TGTGCCAGCGGCTTACGACGGATGATGAACACTGAAGCTTTCTTT. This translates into CASGLRRMMNTEAFF.

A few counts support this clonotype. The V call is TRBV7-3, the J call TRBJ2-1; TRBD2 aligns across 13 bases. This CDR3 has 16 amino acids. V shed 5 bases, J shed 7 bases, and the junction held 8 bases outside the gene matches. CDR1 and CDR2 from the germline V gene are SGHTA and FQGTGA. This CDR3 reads CASSPGTSGTLNEQFF. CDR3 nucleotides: TGTGCCAGCAGCCCAGGGACTAGCGGGACGCTGAATGAGCAGTTCTTC.

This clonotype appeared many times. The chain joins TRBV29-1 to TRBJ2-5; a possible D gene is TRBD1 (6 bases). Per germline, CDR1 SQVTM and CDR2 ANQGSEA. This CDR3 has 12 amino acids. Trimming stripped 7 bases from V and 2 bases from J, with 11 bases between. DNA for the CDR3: TGCAGCGCAGGGGACCAGCAAGAGACCCAGTACTTC. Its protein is CSAGDQQETQYF.

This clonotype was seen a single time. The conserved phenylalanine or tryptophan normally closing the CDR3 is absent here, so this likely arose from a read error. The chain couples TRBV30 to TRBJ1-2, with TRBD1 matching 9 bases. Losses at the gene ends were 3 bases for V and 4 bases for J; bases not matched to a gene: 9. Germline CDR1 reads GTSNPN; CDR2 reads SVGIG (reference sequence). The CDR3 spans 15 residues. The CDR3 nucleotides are TGTGCCTGGAGGGAAAGCGACAGGGGGGGCTATGGCTACACCTCC. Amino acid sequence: CAWRESDRGGYGYTS.

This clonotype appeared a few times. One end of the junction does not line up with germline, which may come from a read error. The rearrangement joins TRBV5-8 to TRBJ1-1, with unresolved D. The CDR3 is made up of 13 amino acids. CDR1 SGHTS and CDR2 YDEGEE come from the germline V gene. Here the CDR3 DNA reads TGTGCCAGCAGCTCCCTCTCAGGAACTGGAGCTTTCTTT. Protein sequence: CASSSLSGTGAFF.

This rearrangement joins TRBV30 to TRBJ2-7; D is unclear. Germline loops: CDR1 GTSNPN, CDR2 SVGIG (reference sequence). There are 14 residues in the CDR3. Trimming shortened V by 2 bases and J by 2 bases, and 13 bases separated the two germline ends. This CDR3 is CAWSRPLPPYEQYF. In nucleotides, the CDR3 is TGTGCCTGGAGTCGGCCGCTCCCCCCCTACGAGCAGTACTTC.

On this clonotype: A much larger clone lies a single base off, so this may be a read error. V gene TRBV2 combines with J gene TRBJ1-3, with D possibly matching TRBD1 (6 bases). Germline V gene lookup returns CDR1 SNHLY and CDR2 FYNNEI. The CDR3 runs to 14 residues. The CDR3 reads CASSGGGSGNPIYF. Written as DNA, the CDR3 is TGTGCCAGCAGTGGCGGGGGCTCTGGAAACCCCATATATTTT.

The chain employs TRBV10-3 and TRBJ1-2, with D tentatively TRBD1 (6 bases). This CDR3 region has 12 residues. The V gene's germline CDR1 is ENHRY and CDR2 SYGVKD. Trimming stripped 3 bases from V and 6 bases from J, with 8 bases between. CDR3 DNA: TGTGCCATCAGTGACAGGGGTGATGGCTACACCTTC. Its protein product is CAISDRGDGYTF.

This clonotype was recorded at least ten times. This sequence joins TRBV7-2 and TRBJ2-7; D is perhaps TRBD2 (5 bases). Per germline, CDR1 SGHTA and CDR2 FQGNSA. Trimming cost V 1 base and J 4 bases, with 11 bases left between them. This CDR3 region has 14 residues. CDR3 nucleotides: TGTGCCAGCAGCTTAGGGGTTGGGGAGTACGAGCAGTACTTC. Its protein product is CASSLGVGEYEQYF.

Written as DNA, the CDR3 is TGCGCCAGCAGCTTGGGGACATTTTCGAACGAGCAGTACTTC. Its translation: CASSLGTFSNEQYF. The chain carries TRBV5-1 and TRBJ2-7; possibly TRBD1 for D (5 bases). The CDR3 spans 14 residues. Deletions cut 0 bases from V and 5 bases from J, with 12 bases between. Per germline, CDR1 SGHRS and CDR2 YFSETQ.

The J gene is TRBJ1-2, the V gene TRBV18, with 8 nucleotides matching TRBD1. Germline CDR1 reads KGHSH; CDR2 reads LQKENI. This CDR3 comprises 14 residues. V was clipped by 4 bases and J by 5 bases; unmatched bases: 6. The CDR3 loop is CASSQATGDYGYTF. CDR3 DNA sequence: TGTGCCAGCTCACAGGCGACAGGGGATTATGGCTACACCTTC. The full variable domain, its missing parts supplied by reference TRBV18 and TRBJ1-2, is NAGVMQNPRHLVRRRGQEARLRCSPMKGHSHVYWYRQLPEEGLKFMVYLQKENIIDESGMPKERFSAEFPKEGPSILRIQQVVRGDSAAYFCASSQATGDYGYTFGSGTRLTVV.

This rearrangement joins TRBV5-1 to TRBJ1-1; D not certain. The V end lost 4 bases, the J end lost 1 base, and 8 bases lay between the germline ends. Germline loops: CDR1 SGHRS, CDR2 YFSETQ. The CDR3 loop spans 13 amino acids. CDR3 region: CASSRSQNTEAFF. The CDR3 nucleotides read TGCGCCAGCAGCCGATCACAGAACACTGAAGCTTTCTTT.

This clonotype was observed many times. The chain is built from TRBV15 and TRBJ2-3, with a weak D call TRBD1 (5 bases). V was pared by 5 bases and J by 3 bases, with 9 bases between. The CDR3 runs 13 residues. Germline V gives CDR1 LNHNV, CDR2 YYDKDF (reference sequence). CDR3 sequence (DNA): TGTGCCACCAGCCCAAGGGGAACAGATACGCAGTATTTT. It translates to CATSPRGTDTQYF.

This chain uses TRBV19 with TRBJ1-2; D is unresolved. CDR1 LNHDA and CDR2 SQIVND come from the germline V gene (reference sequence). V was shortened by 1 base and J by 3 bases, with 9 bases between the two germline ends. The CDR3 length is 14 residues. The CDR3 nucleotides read TGTGCCAGTAGTATAGTCGGCAGGCACTATGGCTACACCTTC. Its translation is CASSIVGRHYGYTF.

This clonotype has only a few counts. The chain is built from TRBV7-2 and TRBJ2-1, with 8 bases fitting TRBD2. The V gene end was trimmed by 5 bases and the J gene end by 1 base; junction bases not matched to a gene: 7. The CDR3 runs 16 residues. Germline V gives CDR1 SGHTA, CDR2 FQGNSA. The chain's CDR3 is CASSTQAGASYNEQFF. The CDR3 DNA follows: TGTGCCAGCAGCACACAAGCGGGGGCGTCCTACAATGAGCAGTTCTTC.